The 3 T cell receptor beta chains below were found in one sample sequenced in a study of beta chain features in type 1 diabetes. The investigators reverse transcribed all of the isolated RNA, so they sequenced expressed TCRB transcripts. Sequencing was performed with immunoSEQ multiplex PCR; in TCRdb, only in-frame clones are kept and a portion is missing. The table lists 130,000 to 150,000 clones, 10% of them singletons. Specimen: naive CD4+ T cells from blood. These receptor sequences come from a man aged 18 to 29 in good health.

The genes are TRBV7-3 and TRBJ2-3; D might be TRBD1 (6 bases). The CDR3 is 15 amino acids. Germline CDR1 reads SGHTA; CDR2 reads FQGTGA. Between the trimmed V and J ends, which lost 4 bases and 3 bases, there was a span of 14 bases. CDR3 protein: CASSSGQTLTDTQYF. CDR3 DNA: TGTGCCAGCAGCTCCGGACAGACACTGACAGATACGCAGTATTTT.

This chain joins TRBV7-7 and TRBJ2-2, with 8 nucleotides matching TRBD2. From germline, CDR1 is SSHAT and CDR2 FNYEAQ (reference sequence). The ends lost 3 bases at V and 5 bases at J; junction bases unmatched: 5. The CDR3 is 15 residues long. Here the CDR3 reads CASSLGGGTTGELFF. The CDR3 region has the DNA TGTGCCAGCAGCTTGGGCGGGGGGACAACCGGGGAGCTGTTTTTT.

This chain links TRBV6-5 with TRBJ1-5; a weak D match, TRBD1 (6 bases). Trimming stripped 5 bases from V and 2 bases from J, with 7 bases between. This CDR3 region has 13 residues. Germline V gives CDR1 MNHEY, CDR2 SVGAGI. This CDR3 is CASSEGGNQPQHF. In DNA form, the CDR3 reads TGTGCCAGCAGTGAGGGGGGCAATCAGCCCCAGCATTTT.